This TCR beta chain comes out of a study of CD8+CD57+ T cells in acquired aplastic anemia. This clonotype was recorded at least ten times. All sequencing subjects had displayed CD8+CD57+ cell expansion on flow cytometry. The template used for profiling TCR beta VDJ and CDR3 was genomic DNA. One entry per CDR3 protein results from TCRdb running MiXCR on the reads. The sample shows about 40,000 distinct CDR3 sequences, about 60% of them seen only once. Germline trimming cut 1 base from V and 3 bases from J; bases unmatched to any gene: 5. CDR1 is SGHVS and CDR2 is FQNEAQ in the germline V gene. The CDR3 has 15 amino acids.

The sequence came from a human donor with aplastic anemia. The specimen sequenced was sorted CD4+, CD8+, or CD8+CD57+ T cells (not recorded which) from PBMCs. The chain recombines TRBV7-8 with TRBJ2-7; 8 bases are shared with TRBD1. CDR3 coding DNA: TGTGCCAGCAGCTTAGGACAGGGGCGACACTACGAGCAGTACTTC. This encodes CASSLGQGRHYEQYF.